The next 16 T cell receptor beta chains were all read from a single sample in a study of T cell changes during pregnancy in multiple sclerosis. The data were produced by immunoSEQ multiplex PCR, yet TCRdb's version contains in-frame clones alone and is incomplete. The data show tens of thousands of clones, 94% seen once. The source was CD8+ T cells from peripheral blood mononuclear cells, collected in the first trimester of pregnancy. These receptors all stem from a female donor with multiple sclerosis, enrolled in a pregnancy study.

This rearrangement joins TRBV6-5 to TRBJ2-1, with D perhaps matching TRBD2 (5 bases). V was pared by 4 bases and J by 0 bases, with 13 bases between. Germline V lookup: CDR1 MNHEY, CDR2 SVGAGI. The CDR3 runs 16 residues. In nucleotides, the CDR3 is TGTGCCAGCAGTTCCCTAAGCGGAAGCTCCTACAATGAGCAGTTCTTC. Protein product: CASSSLSGSSYNEQFF.

The rearrangement links TRBV27 to TRBJ1-2, with D possibly matching TRBD1 (5 bases). Trimming pared 5 bases from V and 5 bases from J, leaving 18 bases between. This CDR3 region has 15 residues. Germline V lookup: CDR1 MNHEY, CDR2 SMNVEV (reference sequence). The CDR3 is CASSPMSGGRYGYTF. The CDR3 DNA reads as TGTGCCAGCAGTCCTATGTCGGGGGGAAGGTATGGCTACACCTTC.

The chain is built from TRBV9 and TRBJ2-7; 9 positions match TRBD2. Germline CDR1 and CDR2: SGDLS and YYNGEE. The CDR3 covers 15 residues. Trimming removed 4 bases from V and 2 bases from J; junction bases left unmatched: 7. The CDR3 DNA is TGTGCCAGCAGCCCCAGCCTAGCGGGGACCTACGAGCAGTACTTC. Its translation: CASSPSLAGTYEQYF. Using reference TRBV9 and TRBJ2-7 for the parts outside the CDR3, the full variable domain is DSGVTQTPKHLITATGQRVTLRCSPRSGDLSVYWYQQSLDQGLQFLIQYYNGEERAKGNILERFSAQQFPDLHSELNLSSLELGDSALYFCASSPSLAGTYEQYFGPGTRLTVT.

This chain uses TRBV5-4 with TRBJ2-7; 8 nucleotides agree with TRBD2. V trimming: 0 bases; J trimming: 5 bases; junction bases outside the gene matches: 4. CDR1 is SGHNT and CDR2 is YYREEE in the germline V gene (reference sequence). This CDR3 comprises 14 residues. CDR3 loop: CASSLAGGNHEQYF. CDR3 nucleotide sequence: TGTGCCAGCAGCTTGGCGGGAGGGAACCACGAGCAGTACTTC.

The chain couples TRBV19 to TRBJ1-2; 7 bases match TRBD1. The CDR3 is made up of 15 amino acids. CDR1 is LNHDA, CDR2 SQIVND, per germline (reference sequence). The V segment lost 5 bases and the J segment 3 bases; nucleotides outside the gene matches: 9. Written as DNA, the CDR3 is TGTGCCAGTAGTCCCCAGTCAGGGGGATACTATGGCTACACCTTC. Protein sequence: CASSPQSGGYYGYTF. Based on the CDR3 plus reference TRBV19 and TRBJ1-2, the full variable domain is DGGITQSPKYLFRKEGQNVTLSCEQNLNHDAMYWYRQDPGQGLRLIYYSQIVNDFQKGDIAEGYSVSREKKESFPLTVTSAQKNPTAFYLCASSPQSGGYYGYTFGSGTRLTVV.

The chain has TRBV9 and TRBJ1-2; D is possibly TRBD1 (5 bases). With 7 bases removed from V and 4 bases from J, the gap between germline ends came to 11 bases. CDR1 SGDLS and CDR2 YYNGEE come from the germline V gene. The CDR3 sequence is 12 residues long. The CDR3 reads CASGADVYGYTF. CDR3 nucleotides: TGTGCCAGCGGGGCCGATGTCTATGGCTACACCTTC.

The V gene is TRBV7-9, the J gene TRBJ1-1; D gene unclear. The CDR3 has 15 residues. Trimming cost V 3 bases and J 0 bases, with 11 bases left between them. Germline V gene data show CDR1 as SEHNR and CDR2 as FQNEAQ (reference sequence). The CDR3 is CASSFSGSLNTEAFF. The DNA for the CDR3 is TGTGCCAGCAGCTTCTCGGGGTCCTTGAACACTGAAGCTTTCTTT.

The chain joins TRBV5-4 to TRBJ2-7; tentatively, D is TRBD1 (5 bases). The germline gives CDR1 SGHNT, CDR2 YYREEE (reference sequence). V was cut by 4 bases and J by 2 bases, with 10 bases left in between. The CDR3 length is 13 residues. CDR3 bases: TGTGCCAGCAGCCAGGGCTACCCCTACGAGCAGTACTTC. The encoded protein is CASSQGYPYEQYF.

The chain is built from TRBV27 and TRBJ1-5; D perhaps matches TRBD1 (5 bases). CDR3 size: 15 residues. In germline, CDR1 is MNHEY, CDR2 SMNVEV (reference sequence). The germline V and J ends were trimmed by 6 bases and 4 bases, with 16 bases remaining between them. CDR3 in amino acids: CASRPQGFGNQPQHF. In DNA form, the CDR3 reads TGTGCCAGCAGGCCCCAGGGCTTTGGTAATCAGCCCCAGCATTTT.

J is TRBJ1-2 and V is TRBV27; D is unclear. Trimming shortened V by 4 bases and J by 3 bases, and 12 bases separated the two germline ends. This CDR3 comprises 14 residues. The germline CDR1 and CDR2 sequences are MNHEY and SMNVEV (reference sequence). DNA of the CDR3: TGTGCCAGCAGTTCAGCCCTCGGGGACTATGGCTACACCTTC. Protein product: CASSSALGDYGYTF.

The chain joins TRBV2 to TRBJ1-5; D remains ambiguous. The V end lost 4 bases, the J end lost 3 bases, and 16 bases lay between the germline ends. Germline V CDR1 and CDR2: SNHLY, FYNNEI. The CDR3 sequence is 16 residues long. As DNA, the CDR3 is TGTGCCAGCAGTGGCCAGTACGGAGACTCCAATCAGCCCCAGCATTTT. It specifies CASSGQYGDSNQPQHF.

V and J are TRBV5-1 and TRBJ2-7; 9 bases are shared with TRBD1. The V gene end was trimmed by 2 bases and the J gene end by 3 bases; junction bases not matched to a gene: 3. Germline V gene data show CDR1 as SGHRS and CDR2 as YFSETQ. The CDR3 length is 14 residues. CDR3 in DNA: TGCGCCAGCAGCTTCCCGGGACAGGGCTACGAGCAGTACTTC. Amino acid sequence: CASSFPGQGYEQYF. The whole variable domain, remainder taken from reference TRBV5-1 and TRBJ2-7, is KAGVTQTPRYLIKTRGQQVTLSCSPISGHRSVSWYQQTPGQGLQFLFEYFSETQRNKGNFPGRFSGRQFSNSRSEMNVSTLELGDSALYLCASSFPGQGYEQYFGPGTRLTVT.

This clone was picked up one time. J is TRBJ2-2 and V is TRBV9, with D tentatively TRBD1 (6 bases). Germline V gives CDR1 SGDLS, CDR2 YYNGEE. V was trimmed by 0 bases and J by 4 bases, leaving 19 bases between them. The CDR3 runs 18 residues. In DNA form, the CDR3 reads TGTGCCAGCAGCGTAGCTCTATATGGGCAGGGGATCACCGGGGAGCTGTTTTTT. It specifies CASSVALYGQGITGELFF.

The chain joins TRBV13 to TRBJ1-3; D might be TRBD1 (5 bases). CDR1 and CDR2 (germline): PRHDT, FYEKMQ (reference sequence). The CDR3 runs 15 residues. Trimming removed 5 bases from V and 8 bases from J, with 19 bases in between. The CDR3 coding sequence is TGTGCCAGCAGCCTCAGGACCCAAAGCAGGGACACCATATATTTT. Residues: CASSLRTQSRDTIYF.

The V call is TRBV6-1, the J call TRBJ1-5, with D possibly being TRBD1 (6 bases). Germline assignment: CDR1 MNHNS and CDR2 SASEGT. Trimming pared 1 base from V and 0 bases from J, leaving 19 bases between. The CDR3 sequence is 19 residues long. The CDR3 DNA reads as TGTGCCAGCAGTGAAGGTCGGGGGGCGGGTCGGTATAGCAATCAGCCCCAGCATTTT. This gives the protein CASSEGRGAGRYSNQPQHF.

This chain uses TRBV5-6 with TRBJ1-2; D is perhaps TRBD1 (6 bases). This CDR3 is 15 amino acids long. Germline V CDR1 and CDR2: SGHDT, YYEEEE. V was pared by 4 bases and J by 7 bases, with 20 bases between. CDR3 amino acids: CASSPREGVFSGYTF. In DNA form, the CDR3 reads TGTGCCAGCAGCCCCCGGGAGGGGGTGTTTAGTGGCTACACCTTC.